A selection of T cell receptor beta chains follows, all from one sample in a study of blood T cell repertoires in COVID-19. Generated by immunoSEQ multiplex PCR, the TCRdb table keeps only in-frame clones and is missing some. In the table there are about 670,000 clones, about nine tenths of which are singletons. The sequenced sample was peripheral blood. The receptors here all came from a woman between 18 and 29 years old with acute or convalescent COVID-19. Both conserved end residues are part of each CDR3. The order of the fields is D gene, V gene, J gene, clone size, CDR3 protein, CDR3 DNA. D genes are given only for firm matches. A clone size is listed for some rows: how often the clone was seen (once, few, many), or a class if it is expanded.

D gene: TRBD1; V gene: TRBV11-2; J gene: TRBJ2-7; clone size: once; CDR3 protein: CASSPADRVEQYF; CDR3 DNA: TGTGCCAGCAGCCCCGCGGACAGGGTGGAGCAGTACTTC
D gene: TRBD1; V gene: TRBV27; J gene: TRBJ2-5; clone size: -; CDR3 protein: CASSMWDRGDQETQYF; CDR3 DNA: TGTGCCAGCAGTATGTGGGACAGGGGTGATCAAGAGACCCAGTACTTC
D gene: -; V gene: TRBV19; J gene: TRBJ2-3; clone size: once; CDR3 protein: CASSDVSGADTQYF; CDR3 DNA: TGTGCCAGTAGTGACGTCTCAGGGGCAGATACGCAGTATTTT
D gene: -; V gene: TRBV12-3/TRBV12-4; J gene: TRBJ2-3; clone size: -; CDR3 protein: CASRVGVGDTQYF; CDR3 DNA: TGTGCCAGCAGGGTGGGCGTGGGAGATACGCAGTATTTT
D gene: -; V gene: TRBV10-1; J gene: TRBJ1-4; clone size: -; CDR3 protein: CASSSRRGEKLFF; CDR3 DNA: TGCGCCAGCAGTTCCCGGCGAGGGGAAAAACTGTTTTTT
D gene: -; V gene: TRBV7-8; J gene: TRBJ1-1; clone size: -; CDR3 protein: CASSSQPGQSNTEAFF; CDR3 DNA: TGTGCCAGCAGCTCTCAGCCTGGACAGTCAAACACTGAAGCTTTCTTT
D gene: TRBD1; V gene: TRBV15; J gene: TRBJ1-5; clone size: -; CDR3 protein: CATSRGTGMGNQPQHF; CDR3 DNA: TGTGCCACCAGCAGAGGGACAGGGATGGGCAATCAGCCCCAGCATTTT
D gene: -; V gene: TRBV4-1; J gene: TRBJ1-5; clone size: -; CDR3 protein: CASSQGFGSNQPQHF; CDR3 DNA: TGCGCCAGCAGCCAAGGATTCGGGAGCAATCAGCCCCAGCATTTT
D gene: -; V gene: TRBV28; J gene: TRBJ1-2; clone size: -; CDR3 protein: CASSAWERRGSYGYTF; CDR3 DNA: TGTGCCAGCAGCGCCTGGGAGCGGAGGGGATCTTATGGCTACACCTTC
D gene: -; V gene: TRBV18; J gene: TRBJ1-5; clone size: -; CDR3 protein: CASSPAGPLGPQHF; CDR3 DNA: TGTGCCAGCTCACCGGCAGGGCCCCTAGGTCCCCAGCATTTT
D gene: TRBD1; V gene: TRBV18; J gene: TRBJ1-2; clone size: -; CDR3 protein: CASSPGQGAGVGYGYTF; CDR3 DNA: TGTGCCAGCTCACCGGGACAGGGGGCGGGCGTTGGCTATGGCTACACCTTC
D gene: -; V gene: TRBV9; J gene: TRBJ1-1; clone size: few; CDR3 protein: CASSGPGDTEAFF; CDR3 DNA: TGTGCCAGCAGCGGCCCAGGGGATACTGAAGCTTTCTTT
D gene: -; V gene: TRBV5-4; J gene: TRBJ2-7; clone size: few; CDR3 protein: CASSLWGDEQYF; CDR3 DNA: TGTGCCAGCAGCTTGTGGGGGGACGAGCAGTACTTC
D gene: TRBD1; V gene: TRBV2; J gene: TRBJ2-7; clone size: -; CDR3 protein: CASKGQGDEQYF; CDR3 DNA: TGTGCCAGCAAAGGACAGGGGGACGAGCAGTACTTC
D gene: TRBD1; V gene: TRBV9; J gene: TRBJ1-2; clone size: -; CDR3 protein: CASSVANTGDGYTF; CDR3 DNA: TGTGCCAGCAGCGTAGCTAACACAGGGGACGGGTACACCTTC
D gene: TRBD1; V gene: TRBV9; J gene: TRBJ1-2; clone size: -; CDR3 protein: CASNRDRRSYGYTF; CDR3 DNA: TGTGCCAGCAACCGGGACAGGAGATCCTATGGCTACACCTTC
D gene: -; V gene: TRBV6-5; J gene: TRBJ2-7; clone size: -; CDR3 protein: CASQVGPSYEQYF; CDR3 DNA: TGTGCCAGCCAGGTGGGGCCCTCCTACGAGCAGTACTTC